Listed here are 32 T cell receptor beta chains from one sample, sequenced in a study of shared clonotypes between healthy human individuals. Measured with immunoSEQ multiplex PCR; TCRdb has only the in-frame clones, and not every one. The sample holds some 1 million clones, approximately 76% seen once. Sequenced input: memory CD4+ T cells sorted from blood. Subset in this sample: CD45RA-negative fraction. The receptors here all came from a man between 18 and 35 years old in good health.

This chain uses TRBV27 with TRBJ2-3; D is unresolved. The V end was cut by 4 bases, the J end by 5 bases, with 13 bases between. Germline CDR1 reads MNHEY; CDR2 reads SMNVEV (reference sequence). This CDR3 is 14 amino acids long. CDR3: CASSYGPPGDTQYF. The CDR3 region has the DNA TGTGCCAGCAGTTACGGACCGCCGGGAGATACGCAGTATTTT.

This rearrangement joins TRBV5-1 to TRBJ2-3; 15 bases fit TRBD2. Germline-derived CDR1 and CDR2 are SGHRS and YFSETQ. The CDR3 totals 16 residues. V was pared by 4 bases and J by 7 bases, with 7 bases of the junction left unmatched. The CDR3 DNA reads as TGCGCCAGCAGCGGGACTAGCGGGGGGCGTGTGAATACGCAGTATTTT. Translating it yields CASSGTSGGRVNTQYF.

The chain has TRBV4-3 and TRBJ1-5; the D is unclear. This CDR3 region has 14 residues. Deletions cut 0 bases from V and 2 bases from J, with 5 bases between. Per germline, CDR1 LGHNA and CDR2 YSLEER. The CDR3 coding sequence is TGCGCCAGCAGCCAAGAAGTTCGCAATCAGCCCCAGCATTTT. It is translated as CASSQEVRNQPQHF.

V is TRBV5-1 and J is TRBJ2-1; TRBD2 matches 9 bases. CDR1 and CDR2 (germline): SGHRS, YFSETQ. This CDR3 has 13 amino acids. With V trimmed by 6 bases and J by 9 bases, 7 bases remained unmatched. Here the CDR3 reads CASTEASGAEQFF. Here the CDR3 DNA reads TGCGCCAGCACGGAGGCTAGCGGGGCTGAGCAGTTCTTC. Combining the CDR3 with reference TRBV5-1 and TRBJ2-1 gives the whole variable domain KAGVTQTPRYLIKTRGQQVTLSCSPISGHRSVSWYQQTPGQGLQFLFEYFSETQRNKGNFPGRFSGRQFSNSRSEMNVSTLELGDSALYLCASTEASGAEQFFGPGTRLTVL.

V and J are TRBV5-1 and TRBJ2-5, with D possibly called TRBD1 or TRBD2 (8 bases each). This CDR3 is 15 amino acids long. Between the trimmed V and J ends, which lost 3 bases and 2 bases, there was a span of 14 bases. The germline CDR1 and CDR2 sequences are SGHRS and YFSETQ. This CDR3 is CASSSGGTGQETQYF. The CDR3, as DNA: TGCGCCAGCAGCTCGGGAGGGACAGGTCAAGAGACCCAGTACTTC.

This clone was counted once. The genes are TRBV5-1 and TRBJ2-7, with 9 bases lining up with TRBD1. This CDR3 is built from 16 residues. V trimming: 2 bases; J trimming: 7 bases; junction bases outside the gene matches: 13. Per the germline V gene, CDR1 is SGHRS and CDR2 is YFSETQ. DNA for the CDR3: TGCGCCAGCAGCTTAACTCCGGGACAGGGACGAGGGGAGCAGTACTTC. It codes for CASSLTPGQGRGEQYF.

In its sample, this clone was seen a few times. The chain joins TRBV5-6 to TRBJ1-1; a weak D match, TRBD1 (6 bases). Germline lookup yields CDR1 SGHDT and CDR2 YYEEEE. V gave up 3 bases and J gave up 0 bases, with 9 bases separating them. The CDR3 is 14 amino acids. The CDR3 nucleotides read TGTGCCAGCAGCTCAGGACAGCTGAACACTGAAGCTTTCTTT. Translation: CASSSGQLNTEAFF. Supplemented by reference TRBV5-6 and TRBJ1-1, the full variable domain reads DAGVTQSPTHLIKTRGQQVTLRCSPKSGHDTVSWYQQALGQGPQFIFQYYEEEERQRGNFPDRFSGHQFPNYSSELNVNALLLGDSALYLCASSSGQLNTEAFFGQGTRLTVV.

The gene calls are TRBV19 and TRBJ2-7, with 10 bases aligning to TRBD2. The CDR3 loop spans 17 amino acids. Losses at the gene ends were 5 bases for V and 3 bases for J; bases not matched to a gene: 13. The germline CDR1 and CDR2 sequences are LNHDA and SQIVND (reference sequence). The DNA of the CDR3 is TGTGCCAGTAGTGTTTACGGGGCTAGCGGGAGTAACTACGAGCAGTACTTC. It translates to CASSVYGASGSNYEQYF.

The rearrangement links TRBV6-6 to TRBJ2-5, with unresolved D. V gave up 0 bases and J gave up 2 bases, with 10 bases separating them. The CDR3 runs to 15 residues. Germline V lookup: CDR1 MNHNY, CDR2 SVGAGI (reference sequence). CDR3 DNA sequence: TGTGCCAGCAGTTACTCGAATTTTCAGCAAGAGACCCAGTACTTC. Translating it yields CASSYSNFQQETQYF.

J is TRBJ2-7 and V is TRBV28; possible D gene TRBD1, 7 bases. With 11 bases removed from V and 0 bases from J, the gap between germline ends came to 17 bases. This CDR3 comprises 14 residues. Per germline, CDR1 MDHEN and CDR2 SYDVKM. CDR3 DNA: TGTGCCGGCCAACCAGGGGGAGGCTCCTACGAGCAGTACTTC. It specifies CAGQPGGGSYEQYF.

A word on this clone: An end of the junction does not agree with germline; a read error may underlie this. This sequence joins TRBV5-1 and TRBJ2-1; D might be TRBD1 (5 bases). CDR3 size: 14 residues. Per the germline V gene, CDR1 is SGHRS and CDR2 is YFSETQ. The CDR3 sequence is CASSLGGSHNEQFF. The CDR3 DNA reads TGCGCCAGCAGCTTGGGGGGCTCCCACAATGAGCAGTTCTTC.

The chain recombines TRBV11-2 with TRBJ1-2; D uncertain. V was clipped by 2 bases and J by 6 bases, with 10 bases between them. CDR3 length: 13 residues. CDR1 SGHAT and CDR2 FQNNGV come from the germline V gene. This chain's CDR3 is CASSLRPNDGYTF. CDR3 DNA sequence: TGTGCCAGCAGCTTAAGGCCGAATGATGGCTACACCTTC.

The V gene is TRBV14, the J gene TRBJ2-5, with a possible D match to TRBD1 (6 bases). V was cut by 4 bases and J by 4 bases, with 13 bases left in between. Germline V gene sequence: CDR1 SGHDN, CDR2 FVKESK. The CDR3 loop spans 14 amino acids. The CDR3 spells CASSPRQVGETQYF. DNA for the CDR3: TGTGCCAGCAGCCCGCGACAGGTTGGAGAGACCCAGTACTTC.

This clone showed up just a few times. The rearrangement joins TRBV6-5 to TRBJ2-3; D remains unclear. Germline V gene sequence: CDR1 MNHEY, CDR2 SVGAGI. With 6 bases removed from V and 0 bases from J, the gap between germline ends came to 13 bases. This CDR3 is 15 amino acids long. The CDR3 DNA reads as TGTGCCAGCAGACGTGACGGACCGAGCACAGATACGCAGTATTTT. This gives the protein CASRRDGPSTDTQYF.

This CDR3 reads CASSPWAAGAGETQYF. CDR3 DNA: TGTGCCAGCAGCCCCTGGGCCGCGGGGGCCGGGGAGACCCAGTACTTC. The chain links TRBV11-2 to TRBJ2-5; D perhaps matches TRBD2 (7 bases). With 5 bases removed from V and 5 bases from J, the gap between germline ends came to 21 bases. The V gene's germline CDR1 is SGHAT and CDR2 FQNNGV. The CDR3 sequence is 16 residues long. Filled out from reference TRBV11-2 and TRBJ2-5, the complete variable domain reads EAGVAQSPRYKIIEKRQSVAFWCNPISGHATLYWYQQILGQGPKLLIQFQNNGVVDDSQLPKDRFSAERLKGVDSTLKIQPAKLEDSAVYLCASSPWAAGAGETQYFGPGTRLLVL.

J is TRBJ2-2 and V is TRBV6-5, with a possible D match to TRBD1 (6 bases). V was trimmed by 0 bases and J by 5 bases, leaving 13 bases between them. Germline loops: CDR1 MNHEY, CDR2 SVGAGI. The CDR3 runs 16 residues. The CDR3 bases are TGTGCCAGCAGTTACTCGGGGGCGCGGAATACCGGGGAGCTGTTTTTT. Encoded protein: CASSYSGARNTGELFF.

This clone has only a few counts. V is TRBV10-2 and J is TRBJ1-4; D is undetermined. Germline V gene data show CDR1 as WSHSY and CDR2 as SAAADI. The CDR3 runs 15 residues. V was shortened by 1 base and J by 8 bases, with 14 bases between the two germline ends. The CDR3 here is CASSEYGRPGEKLFF. CDR3 bases: TGCGCCAGCAGTGAGTATGGCAGGCCTGGCGAAAAACTGTTTTTT.

As to this clone: Additional DNA sequences in this sample encode the identical CDR3. The chain carries TRBV5-5 and TRBJ2-5, with 11 nucleotides matching TRBD2. This CDR3 contains 15 residues. Losses at the gene ends were 0 bases for V and 5 bases for J; bases not matched to a gene: 3. CDR1 is SGHKS, CDR2 YYEKEE, per germline (reference sequence). The CDR3 nucleotides are TGTGCCAGCAGCTTGGAGGCTAGCGGGAGGGAGACCCAGTACTTC. Protein: CASSLEASGRETQYF. Using reference TRBV5-5 and TRBJ2-5 for the parts outside the CDR3, the full variable domain is DAGVTQSPTHLIKTRGQQVTLRCSPISGHKSVSWYQQVLGQGPQFIFQYYEKEERGRGNFPDRFSARQFPNYSSELNVNALLLGDSALYLCASSLEASGRETQYFGPGTRLLVL.

A few counts support this clone. The chain uses TRBV4-3 and TRBJ1-1; D not certain. Trimming stripped 0 bases from V and 1 base from J, with 9 bases between. CDR3 length: 15 residues. Germline CDR1 LGHNA, CDR2 YSLEER. CDR3 region: CASSQDYGRNTEAFF. The CDR3 DNA sequence: TGCGCCAGCAGCCAAGATTACGGGAGGAACACTGAAGCTTTCTTT.

This chain joins TRBV9 and TRBJ2-3; no definite D call. Germline V lookup: CDR1 SGDLS, CDR2 YYNGEE. CDR3 length equals 15 residues. V was pared by 0 bases and J by 5 bases, with 13 bases between. The CDR3 DNA reads TGTGCCAGCAGCGTAGGTGGGTCCAAAGTAGATACGCAGTATTTT. It is translated as CASSVGGSKVDTQYF. Full variable domain (remainder filled in from reference TRBV9 and TRBJ2-3): DSGVTQTPKHLITATGQRVTLRCSPRSGDLSVYWYQQSLDQGLQFLIQYYNGEERAKGNILERFSAQQFPDLHSELNLSSLELGDSALYFCASSVGGSKVDTQYFGPGTRLTVL.

There are a few counts of this clone. This rearrangement joins TRBV10-3 to TRBJ1-5, with D possibly TRBD1 on 5 matching bases. Germline values: CDR1 ENHRY, CDR2 SYGVKD. This CDR3 spans 15 amino acids. Trimming left V 4 bases short and J 4 bases short, with 14 bases between. The CDR3 DNA reads TGTGCCATCAGTGCGCCAGGGTCAGGTAATCAGCCCCAGCATTTT. Its translation is CAISAPGSGNQPQHF.

In this sample, this clone turned up a few times. This chain uses TRBV18 with TRBJ2-3; 11 bases are shared with TRBD1. The CDR3 covers 15 residues. Germline CDR1 and CDR2: KGHSH and LQKENI. The trim removed 6 bases at V and 4 bases at J, leaving 6 bases unmatched. For the CDR3, the DNA is TGTGCCAGCTCCCGCTCGGGACAGGGGGCAGATACGCAGTATTTT. Protein: CASSRSGQGADTQYF.

This clone was seen a handful of times. The V gene is TRBV6-1, the J gene TRBJ1-1; D might be TRBD1 (5 bases). The CDR3 runs 15 residues. Deletions cut 6 bases from V and 1 base from J, with 15 bases between. CDR1 is MNHNS and CDR2 is SASEGT in the germline V gene. In DNA, the CDR3 is TGTGCCAGCAGCGACAGTAGAGTTAGGAACACTGAAGCTTTCTTT. Its translation is CASSDSRVRNTEAFF.

This clone was detected ten times or more. At the DNA level, this CDR3 is encoded by other sequences in the same sample as well. CDR3 sequence: CAWSAQTGGYTF. The CDR3 DNA follows: TGTGCCTGGAGTGCACAGACAGGCGGCTACACCTTC. The chain employs TRBV30 and TRBJ1-2; a weak D match, TRBD1 (6 bases). Trimming stripped 1 base from V and 8 bases from J, with 11 bases between. This CDR3 has 12 residues. Germline V gives CDR1 GTSNPN, CDR2 SVGIG (reference sequence).

This clone turned up a few times. V usage is TRBV27 and J usage is TRBJ2-3; a possible D gene is TRBD2 (7 bases). CDR3 length: 14 amino acids. V shed 0 bases and J shed 8 bases, with 12 bases lying between them. The germline CDR1 and CDR2 sequences are MNHEY and SMNVEV (reference sequence). CDR3 region: CASSLSRGEGTQYF. The DNA of the CDR3 is TGTGCCAGCAGTTTATCAAGGGGGGAGGGTACGCAGTATTTT.

V is TRBV27 and J is TRBJ2-3; 7 positions match TRBD2. Germline CDR1 reads MNHEY; CDR2 reads SMNVEV (reference sequence). This CDR3 spans 14 amino acids. The trim removed 6 bases at V and 2 bases at J, leaving 5 bases unmatched. CDR3 region: CASSELANTDTQYF. For the CDR3, the DNA is TGTGCCAGCAGCGAACTAGCGAACACAGATACGCAGTATTTT.

This clone was recorded a few times. The V gene is TRBV6-5, the J gene TRBJ1-2; tentatively, D is TRBD1 (5 bases). With 8 bases removed from V and 0 bases from J, the gap between germline ends came to 10 bases. The CDR3 has 13 amino acids. The V gene's germline CDR1 is MNHEY and CDR2 SVGAGI. The chain's CDR3 is CASRIRANYGYTF. The CDR3 region has the DNA TGTGCCAGCCGAATCAGGGCTAACTATGGCTACACCTTC.

This clone showed up many times. Distinct nucleotide sequences in the sample also encode this CDR3. This chain uses TRBV18 with TRBJ2-2; 10 nucleotides line up with TRBD1. The CDR3 length is 14 residues. CDR1 is KGHSH, CDR2 LQKENI, per germline. V dropped 6 bases and J dropped 4; count of bases not matched to a gene: 2. Here the CDR3 DNA reads TGTGCCAGCTCGGGACAGGGGAGCACCGGGGAGCTGTTTTTT. Translated: CASSGQGSTGELFF.

For this clone: Other DNA sequences in this sample translate to the same CDR3. The rearrangement joins TRBV5-1 to TRBJ2-1; D might be TRBD1 (5 bases). This CDR3 region has 16 residues. Germline V lookup: CDR1 SGHRS, CDR2 YFSETQ. Trimming left V 0 bases short and J 1 base short, with 11 bases between. The CDR3 protein is CASSLAGLRSYNEQFF. DNA of the CDR3: TGCGCCAGCAGCTTGGCAGGGTTGAGATCCTACAATGAGCAGTTCTTC.

The rearrangement joins TRBV28 to TRBJ2-2; D not resolved. Germline V lookup: CDR1 MDHEN, CDR2 SYDVKM. The CDR3 covers 13 residues. V lost 4 bases and J 6 bases, leaving 9 bases between the germline ends. CDR3 nucleotide sequence: TGTGCCAGCAGTTCCCTCTTGTCCGGGGAGCTGTTTTTT. This encodes CASSSLLSGELFF.

Concerning this clone itself: This CDR3 is also generated by other DNA sequences in the sample. V gene TRBV30 combines with J gene TRBJ2-7; 7 nucleotides match TRBD1. The CDR3 is made up of 11 amino acids. Trimming cost V 2 bases and J 6 bases; bases outside gene matches: 1. Germline V gene sequence: CDR1 GTSNPN, CDR2 SVGIG (reference sequence). CDR3 sequence (DNA): TGTGCCTGGAGTCAGGGGGTCGAGCAGTACTTC. Amino acid sequence: CAWSQGVEQYF.

A single count supports this clone. This sequence joins TRBV15 and TRBJ2-5; TRBD2 aligns across 7 bases. This CDR3 comprises 15 residues. Looked up from germline, CDR1 is LNHNV and CDR2 is YYDKDF (reference sequence). V lost 0 bases and J lost 3; bases outside the gene matches: 4. CDR3 protein: CATSRDIRGEETQYF. CDR3 sequence (DNA): TGTGCCACCAGCAGAGATATTCGGGGGGAAGAGACCCAGTACTTC.